The 5 T cell receptor beta chains reported below all come from one sample, sequenced in a study of Ad26.COV2.S vaccination and SARS-CoV-2 variants. Some clones are missing from TCRdb's copy, which holds only in-frame ones; the method was immunoSEQ multiplex PCR. The table lists 120,000 to 150,000 clones, 75% to 90% of them singletons. This specimen consisted of peripheral blood, obtained after recovery from COVID-19. These receptor sequences come from a human donor who had recovered from COVID-19.

This clone was observed once. The chain combines TRBV7-2 with TRBJ1-6; D not certain. In germline, CDR1 is SGHTA, CDR2 FQGNSA. V dropped 1 base and J dropped 1 base, with 5 bases sitting between them. CDR3 length equals 15 residues. CDR3 sequence reads: CASSLGGSYNSPLHF. The DNA for the CDR3 is TGTGCCAGCAGCTTAGGAGGTTCCTATAATTCACCCCTCCACTTT.

The chain couples TRBV5-4 to TRBJ2-5; D might be TRBD2 (6 bases). V was cut by 0 bases and J by 4 bases, with 10 bases left in between. CDR3 length equals 14 residues. The germline CDR1 and CDR2 sequences are SGHNT and YYREEE (reference sequence). The CDR3 spells CASSLAGGVETQYF. The DNA for the CDR3 is TGTGCCAGCAGCTTGGCCGGAGGGGTAGAGACCCAGTACTTC.

The rearrangement uses TRBV29-1 and TRBJ1-4; D is unclear. Germline V gene data show CDR1 as SQVTM and CDR2 as ANQGSEA. Trimming took off 4 bases at V and 8 bases at J, with 14 bases between the two ends. The CDR3 totals 13 residues. CDR3 sequence: CSVGLGENEKLFF. CDR3 nucleotide sequence: TGCAGCGTTGGGCTAGGAGAGAACGAAAAACTGTTTTTT. The full variable domain, in which reference TRBV29-1 and TRBJ1-4 provide the parts outside the CDR3, is SAVISQKPSRDICQRGTSLTIQCQVDSQVTMMFWYRQQPGQSLTLIATANQGSEATYESGFVIDKFPISRPNLTFSTLTVSNMSPEDSSIYLCSVGLGENEKLFFGSGTQLSVL.

This clone is a singleton in its sample. The V call is TRBV7-9, the J call TRBJ1-3, with D unresolved. From germline, CDR1 is SEHNR and CDR2 FQNEAQ (reference sequence). This CDR3 comprises 14 residues. The V end was cut by 6 bases, the J end by 3 bases, with 12 bases between. The CDR3 sequence is CASSPGGVGNTIYF. CDR3 DNA: TGTGCCAGCAGTCCAGGTGGGGTTGGAAACACCATATATTTT.

The V gene is TRBV15, the J gene TRBJ2-1; 9 bases map to TRBD1. V dropped 5 bases and J dropped 7; count of bases not matched to a gene: 6. This CDR3 is 14 amino acids long. Germline CDR1 is LNHNV and CDR2 is YYDKDF (reference sequence). The CDR3 spells CATSPGQGMNEQFF. CDR3 coding DNA: TGTGCCACCAGCCCGGGACAGGGTATGAATGAGCAGTTCTTC.